A single sample gave rise to the 31 T cell receptor beta chains below, sequenced in a study of shared clonotypes between healthy human individuals (dated by TCRdb to the early 2020s). Library preparation was by the immunoSEQ multiplex PCR assay. The table comes from immuneACCESS by way of TCRdb, which keeps in-frame sequences with V and J called. Part of the clones is missing from these tables; in studies checked, under half for an unresolved V gene and the rest for unknown reasons. Counted in this sample were some 2.4 million clones; roughly 93% of them appeared once. The ten largest make up about 0.34% of the sample. Sequencing used naive CD4+ T cells from PBMCs. The cell subset or site label for this specimen denotes: CD45RA+ positively selected. The source of these receptors is a man aged 18 to 30 in good health. Some clones in this sample may be carry-over from other donors' samples.

The sample holds a few counts of this clone. The chain combines TRBV28 with TRBJ1-5; D gene unclear. Germline V gene data show CDR1 as MDHEN and CDR2 as SYDVKM. Trimming took 6 bases from V and 2 from J, leaving 14 bases between them. The CDR3 is 15 amino acids. CDR3 sequence reads: CASSPTVGRNQPQHF. The CDR3 bases are TGTGCCAGCAGCCCAACGGTCGGGCGCAATCAGCCCCAGCATTTT.

The rearrangement uses TRBV7-2 and TRBJ2-1, with D maybe TRBD2 (6 bases). The CDR3 runs 18 residues. V dropped 3 bases and J dropped 8 bases, with 26 bases sitting between them. The germline gives CDR1 SGHTA, CDR2 FQGNSA. CDR3: CASSFARGGTTRADEQFF. The CDR3 nucleotides read TGTGCCAGCAGCTTTGCCCGGGGAGGAACCACCAGAGCCGATGAGCAGTTCTTC.

To note about this clone: Other DNA sequences in this specimen translate into the identical CDR3. The J gene is TRBJ2-7, the V gene TRBV28; 13 bases fit TRBD2. This CDR3 comprises 15 residues. Per germline, CDR1 MDHEN and CDR2 SYDVKM. V lost 6 bases and J lost 2; bases outside the gene matches: 4. Here the CDR3 DNA reads TGTGCCAGCAGGGCCGGGACTAGCGGGACCTACGAGCAGTACTTC. It translates to CASRAGTSGTYEQYF.

The rearrangement uses TRBV10-3 and TRBJ1-2; 9 positions agree with TRBD1. The CDR3 runs to 16 residues. V lost 0 bases and J lost 4; bases outside the gene matches: 6. The V gene's germline CDR1 is ENHRY and CDR2 SYGVKD. CDR3 sequence reads: CAISESGTGSGYGYTF. Written as DNA, the CDR3 is TGTGCCATCAGTGAGTCAGGGACAGGGTCGGGCTATGGCTACACCTTC.

The CDR3 protein is CASSEAGGGRTGELFF. The DNA for the CDR3 is TGTGCCAGCAGTGAAGCCGGGGGGGGCCGCACCGGGGAGCTGTTTTTT. This chain joins TRBV6-1 and TRBJ2-2, with 8 bases fitting TRBD2. Germline CDR1 reads MNHNS; CDR2 reads SASEGT. The CDR3 contains 16 residues. J was trimmed by 4 bases and V by 0 bases; bases with no gene match: 4.

CDR3 nucleotide sequence: TGTGCCAGCAGCGCCCGACGGGACTCCATCAATGAGCAGTTCTTC. It encodes CASSARRDSINEQFF. The chain combines TRBV7-3 with TRBJ2-1; D is perhaps TRBD2 (6 bases). The length of the CDR3 is 15 residues. Germline values: CDR1 SGHTA, CDR2 FQGTGA. The V gene lost 5 bases and the J gene lost 6 bases, with 17 bases spanning the gap.

V and J are TRBV2 and TRBJ2-2; D is ambiguous. Germline V gives CDR1 SNHLY, CDR2 FYNNEI. The CDR3 covers 13 residues. The V end was cut by 6 bases, the J end by 3 bases, with 8 bases between. CDR3 nucleotide sequence: TGTGCCAGCAGACCCAGAGACACCGGGGAGCTGTTTTTT. Translated, it gives CASRPRDTGELFF.

The CDR3 protein is CASSYTLAGLLSYNEQFF. In nucleotides, the CDR3 is TGTGCCAGCAGTTACACACTAGCGGGCCTGCTCTCCTACAATGAGCAGTTCTTC. The rearrangement links TRBV28 to TRBJ2-1, with 9 bases that match TRBD2. CDR3 length: 18 residues. Looked up from germline, CDR1 is MDHEN and CDR2 is SYDVKM. The V and J ends lost 4 bases and 0 bases, in that order; junction bases with no gene match: 10.

V is TRBV20-1 and J is TRBJ1-1; no definite D call. The CDR3 runs to 11 residues. The V end was cut by 7 bases, the J end by 5 bases, with 11 bases between. Germline assignment: CDR1 DFQATT and CDR2 SNEGSKA (reference sequence). The CDR3 DNA sequence: TGCAGTGTCGAGAGGCGGACTGAAGCTTTCTTT. Its translation is CSVERRTEAFF.

This chain joins TRBV19 and TRBJ2-3; D gene unclear. The CDR3 is made up of 14 amino acids. Germline V lookup: CDR1 LNHDA, CDR2 SQIVND (reference sequence). Trimming took off 3 bases at V and 1 base at J, with 8 bases between the two ends. CDR3 bases: TGTGCCAGTAGTATGGGATTCGGCACAGATACGCAGTATTTT. Encoded protein: CASSMGFGTDTQYF.

CDR3 region: CASSGGGFSGDEQFF. CDR3 DNA: TGTGCCAGCAGTGGAGGGGGCTTCAGCGGGGATGAGCAGTTCTTC. The V and J genes are TRBV25-1 and TRBJ2-1; D possibly uses TRBD1 or TRBD2 (7 bases each). The germline gives CDR1 MGHDK, CDR2 SYGVNS. V was shortened by 4 bases and J by 8 bases, with 18 bases between the two germline ends. The CDR3 totals 15 residues.

The V and J genes are TRBV4-1 and TRBJ1-3; D not resolved. The CDR3 loop spans 18 amino acids. V lost 0 bases and J 0 bases, leaving 15 bases between the germline ends. Germline-derived CDR1 and CDR2 are MGHRA and YSYEKL. The CDR3 here is CASSQEGYIPSSGNTIYF. The CDR3 nucleotides read TGCGCCAGCAGCCAAGAGGGGTACATACCCAGCTCTGGAAACACCATATATTTT.

This rearrangement joins TRBV11-2 to TRBJ2-5, with 8 bases that match TRBD2. Germline V gene data show CDR1 as SGHAT and CDR2 as FQNNGV. There are 16 residues in the CDR3. The ends lost 2 bases at V and 4 bases at J; junction bases unmatched: 9. CDR3 amino acids: CASSLNPLRGGETQYF. The CDR3, as DNA: TGTGCCAGCAGCTTAAACCCCCTCCGGGGGGGAGAGACCCAGTACTTC.

CDR3: CASRRTGSDYGYTF. The CDR3 DNA reads TGTGCCAGCAGGAGGACAGGGTCGGACTATGGCTACACCTTC. The rearrangement joins TRBV6-1 to TRBJ1-2; TRBD1 agrees at 8 bases. This CDR3 region has 14 residues. J gave up 3 bases and V 6 bases, and 6 bases lay outside the gene matches. The V gene's germline CDR1 is MNHNS and CDR2 SASEGT.

The chain recombines TRBV28 with TRBJ1-1, with D possibly being TRBD1 (6 bases). V lost 3 bases to trimming and J lost 10 bases, with 24 bases between them. CDR1 and CDR2 from the germline V gene are MDHEN and SYDVKM. The CDR3 consists of 16 residues. The CDR3 DNA reads TGTGCCAGCAGTTTCCGAGGGGGGACCCAGCCTGATGGAGCTTTCTTT. Its translation is CASSFRGGTQPDGAFF.

The V gene is TRBV11-2, the J gene TRBJ2-5, with D tentatively TRBD1 (5 bases). Germline V CDR1 and CDR2: SGHAT, FQNNGV. V was shortened by 4 bases and J by 5 bases, with 20 bases between the two germline ends. This CDR3 has 16 residues. The CDR3 loop reads CASSYTRQGLVETQYF. The CDR3 DNA sequence: TGTGCCAGCAGCTACACCCGCCAGGGCTTAGTGGAGACCCAGTACTTC. The full variable domain, rest sourced from reference TRBV11-2 and TRBJ2-5, is EAGVAQSPRYKIIEKRQSVAFWCNPISGHATLYWYQQILGQGPKLLIQFQNNGVVDDSQLPKDRFSAERLKGVDSTLKIQPAKLEDSAVYLCASSYTRQGLVETQYFGPGTRLLVL.

The rearrangement uses TRBV28 and TRBJ1-2; maybe TRBD1 (5 bases). From germline, CDR1 is MDHEN and CDR2 SYDVKM. V shed 6 bases and J shed 4 bases, with 9 bases lying between them. CDR3 size: 12 residues. The CDR3 here is CASRRGSYGYTF. DNA for the CDR3: TGTGCCAGCAGAAGGGGCTCCTATGGCTACACCTTC.

The rearrangement joins TRBV19 to TRBJ2-7; either TRBD1 or TRBD2 may supply D (5 bases each). From germline, CDR1 is LNHDA and CDR2 SQIVND (reference sequence). The CDR3 sequence is 12 residues long. The DNA for the CDR3 is TGTGCAGTGACTGGGGGAAACTACGAGCAGTACTTC. Protein: CAVTGGNYEQYF.

V gene TRBV5-4 combines with J gene TRBJ2-7; 7 nucleotides agree with TRBD2. J gave up 3 bases and V 3 bases, and 12 bases lay outside the gene matches. Germline loops: CDR1 SGHNT, CDR2 YYREEE (reference sequence). The CDR3 is 16 amino acids. CDR3: CASSWGGASGFYEQYF. CDR3 sequence (DNA): TGTGCCAGCAGCTGGGGAGGGGCTAGCGGCTTCTACGAGCAGTACTTC.

The rearrangement links TRBV5-1 to TRBJ2-5, with TRBD2 identical over 7 bases. Germline loops: CDR1 SGHRS, CDR2 YFSETQ. The CDR3 spans 13 residues. With V trimmed by 3 bases and J by 4 bases, 3 bases remained unmatched. DNA for the CDR3: TGCGCCAGCAGCTCAATAGCGGGAGAGACCCAGTACTTC. This gives the protein CASSSIAGETQYF.

The chain has TRBV19 and TRBJ2-3, with D hard to call. CDR1 and CDR2 from the germline V gene are LNHDA and SQIVND (reference sequence). The CDR3 consists of 15 residues. V dropped 6 bases and J dropped 6 bases, with 19 bases sitting between them. CDR3 in DNA: TGTGCCAGTAGCCCGACGGAGACTGGTAGGGATACGCAGTATTTT. Translated, it gives CASSPTETGRDTQYF.

The chain employs TRBV10-1 and TRBJ2-3, with TRBD1 matching 7 bases. Germline V gene lookup returns CDR1 WNHNN and CDR2 SYGVQD (reference sequence). The CDR3 is 14 residues long. V lost 4 bases to trimming and J lost 3 bases; unmatched junction nucleotides: 4. CDR3 region: CASSADRTTDTQYF. The CDR3 DNA reads as TGCGCCAGCAGTGCGGACAGGACGACAGATACGCAGTATTTT.

The chain uses TRBV5-4 and TRBJ1-6, with 7 bases lining up with TRBD1. Germline CDR1 reads SGHNT; CDR2 reads YYREEE (reference sequence). The V and J ends lost 4 bases and 4 bases, in that order; junction bases with no gene match: 2. There are 14 residues in the CDR3. CDR3 bases: TGTGCCAGCAGCGGGACAGCTTATAATTCACCCCTCCACTTT. It is translated as CASSGTAYNSPLHF.

Regarding this clone: This CDR3 is also generated by other DNA sequences in the sample. This chain uses TRBV5-1 with TRBJ1-3; D is undetermined. V lost 0 bases, J lost 2 bases, and 6 bases lay in between. Germline values: CDR1 SGHRS, CDR2 YFSETQ. This CDR3 comprises 14 residues. In nucleotides, the CDR3 is TGCGCCAGCAGCTTGGCCGGGGCTGGAAACACCATATATTTT. It encodes CASSLAGAGNTIYF.

V gene TRBV18 combines with J gene TRBJ2-7, with 10 bases identical to TRBD1. V lost 6 bases and J lost 3; bases outside the gene matches: 11. CDR3 length: 16 residues. Per germline, CDR1 KGHSH and CDR2 LQKENI. This CDR3 reads CASSRGTGARLYEQYF. The DNA of the CDR3 is TGTGCCAGCTCGCGAGGGACAGGGGCCCGACTCTACGAGCAGTACTTC.

The V gene is TRBV6-5, the J gene TRBJ2-7; D ambiguous. CDR3 size: 14 residues. Trimming shortened V by 4 bases and J by 2 bases, and 12 bases separated the two germline ends. Germline V gene data show CDR1 as MNHEY and CDR2 as SVGAGI. CDR3 amino acids: CASSSNIFTYEQYF. Written as DNA, the CDR3 is TGTGCCAGCAGTTCGAACATCTTCACCTACGAGCAGTACTTC.

The chain employs TRBV18 and TRBJ2-1, with D possibly being TRBD1 (5 bases). Germline V CDR1 and CDR2: KGHSH, LQKENI. The length of the CDR3 is 14 residues. V dropped 3 bases and J dropped 6 bases, with 12 bases sitting between them. This CDR3 is CASSPMQGFNEQFF. As DNA, the CDR3 is TGTGCCAGCTCACCCATGCAGGGTTTCAATGAGCAGTTCTTC.

The chain has TRBV5-4 and TRBJ2-1; D may match TRBD1 or TRBD2 (6 bases each). Germline V gene sequence: CDR1 SGHNT, CDR2 YYREEE (reference sequence). The CDR3 is made up of 15 amino acids. V was shortened by 2 bases and J by 6 bases, with 15 bases between the two germline ends. CDR3 DNA sequence: TGTGCCAGCAGCTTCACCGGTGGGGGGCCCAATGAGCAGTTCTTC. Translation gives CASSFTGGGPNEQFF.

The V gene is TRBV30, the J gene TRBJ1-3; D ambiguous. V lost 4 bases to trimming and J lost 0 bases, with 13 bases between them. Germline V gene data show CDR1 as GTSNPN and CDR2 as SVGIG (reference sequence). This CDR3 is built from 15 residues. The CDR3 sequence: CAWTVTPFSGNTIYF. CDR3 DNA: TGTGCCTGGACTGTCACACCTTTCTCTGGAAACACCATATATTTT. The full variable domain, its missing parts supplied by reference TRBV30 and TRBJ1-3, is SQTIHQWPATLVQPVGSPLSLECTVEGTSNPNLYWYRQAAGRGLQLLFYSVGIGQISSEVPQNLSASRPQDRQFILSSKKLLLSDSGFYLCAWTVTPFSGNTIYFGEGSWLTVV.

Comments on this clone: Different DNA sequences within this sample yield the same CDR3. In nucleotides, the CDR3 is TGTGCCAGCAGCTTCGGGACTAGCGGCCCCACAGATACGCAGTATTTT. Protein sequence: CASSFGTSGPTDTQYF. The chain links TRBV7-9 to TRBJ2-3; 11 bases agree with TRBD2. Germline CDR1 SEHNR, CDR2 FQNEAQ (reference sequence). J gave up 2 bases and V 3 bases, and 4 bases lay outside the gene matches. The CDR3 length is 16 residues.

The chain uses TRBV7-3 and TRBJ2-1; D not certain. This CDR3 has 15 residues. Germline loops: CDR1 SGHTA, CDR2 FQGTGA. The V gene lost 2 bases and the J gene lost 6 bases, with 14 bases spanning the gap. CDR3 in amino acids: CASSLSLQPPNEQFF. CDR3 nucleotide sequence: TGTGCCAGCAGCTTATCGCTCCAACCCCCCAATGAGCAGTTCTTC.